This passage covers 19 T cell receptor beta chains from one sample sequenced in a study of blood T cell repertoires in COVID-19. Sequencing used immunoSEQ multiplex PCR; TCRdb keeps in-frame clones, though not all of them. The repertoire has 95,000 to 150,000 clones, about 70% of them found once; the top ten carry 6%. Sequencing was done on a sample of peripheral blood. These receptors all come from an elderly man with COVID-19, enrolled during active disease.

This sequence joins TRBV27 and TRBJ1-6; D might be TRBD1 (6 bases). CDR1 is MNHEY and CDR2 is SMNVEV in the germline V gene (reference sequence). This CDR3 comprises 17 residues. Trimming shortened V by 2 bases and J by 4 bases, and 15 bases separated the two germline ends. The CDR3 sequence: CASSLHYREGYNSPLHF. Written as DNA, the CDR3 is TGTGCCAGCAGTTTACACTACAGGGAGGGGTATAATTCACCCCTCCACTTT.

CDR3 amino acids: CASSPLTGGNKNIQYF. CDR3 coding DNA: TGTGCCAGCAGTCCCCTAACGGGAGGGAACAAAAACATTCAGTACTTC. The chain combines TRBV6-2 or TRBV6-3 with TRBJ2-4; 8 bases line up with TRBD2. Losses at the gene ends were 5 bases for V and 3 bases for J; bases not matched to a gene: 9. CDR1 MNHEY and CDR2 SVGEGT come from the germline V gene. This CDR3 is 16 amino acids long.

The CDR3, as DNA: TGTGCCAGCAGCCAAGCCTCGAGCTACAGGGTCTCTGGGGCCAACGTCCTGACTTTC. It yields the protein CASSQASSYRVSGANVLTF. The chain carries TRBV14 and TRBJ2-6; D is possibly TRBD1 (6 bases). Germline values: CDR1 SGHDN, CDR2 FVKESK. The germline V and J ends were trimmed by 1 base and 0 bases, with 16 bases remaining between them. The CDR3 sequence is 19 residues long.

The count of this clone is one. This chain links TRBV5-4 with TRBJ1-1; D might be TRBD1 (6 bases). Deletions cut 2 bases from V and 7 bases from J, with 21 bases between. This CDR3 spans 16 amino acids. Per the germline V gene, CDR1 is SGHNT and CDR2 is YYREEE (reference sequence). CDR3 DNA: TGTGCCAGCAGCTTAGGCACCTTGATCAGGGGCAATGAAGCTTTCTTT. It translates to CASSLGTLIRGNEAFF.

The chain has TRBV19 and TRBJ1-3; 8 bases match TRBD1. The CDR3 runs to 15 residues. Trimming removed 6 bases from V and 7 bases from J; junction bases left unmatched: 11. Germline lookup yields CDR1 LNHDA and CDR2 SQIVND (reference sequence). This chain's CDR3 is CASSLDRGSPNTIYF. The CDR3 nucleotides are TGTGCCAGTAGCCTCGACAGGGGATCTCCGAACACCATATATTTT.

This rearrangement joins TRBV6-1 to TRBJ2-3; D is unresolved. Germline V CDR1 and CDR2: MNHNS, SASEGT. V was pared by 3 bases and J by 5 bases, with 12 bases between. This CDR3 has 14 residues. CDR3 residues: CASSESSLRDTQYF. The CDR3 DNA reads TGTGCCAGCAGTGAGTCGTCCTTGAGAGATACGCAGTATTTT.

The chain couples TRBV7-2 to TRBJ2-5; no clear D gene. In germline, CDR1 is SGHTA, CDR2 FQGNSA. V lost 2 bases and J lost 1, with 8 bases in between. This CDR3 comprises 14 residues. CDR3 in DNA: TGTGCCAGCAGCTTAAGGCGGTCCCAAGAGACCCAGTACTTC. Its protein product is CASSLRRSQETQYF.

A few counts support this clone. The chain employs TRBV18 and TRBJ2-7; TRBD2 matches 13 bases. Germline values: CDR1 KGHSH, CDR2 LQKENI. The trim removed 3 bases at V and 4 bases at J, leaving 6 bases unmatched. The CDR3 covers 16 residues. The DNA of the CDR3 is TGTGCCAGCTCACCCTCGGGACTAGCGGGAATATACGAGCAGTACTTC. This sequence encodes CASSPSGLAGIYEQYF.

This rearrangement joins TRBV4-1 to TRBJ2-7, with a possible D match to TRBD2 (5 bases). The V gene's germline CDR1 is MGHRA and CDR2 YSYEKL. The CDR3 extends over 14 amino acids. The V gene lost 2 bases and the J gene lost 3 bases, with 11 bases spanning the gap. The CDR3 spells CASSQMGTSYEQYF. The DNA of the CDR3 is TGCGCCAGCAGCCAAATGGGAACTAGCTACGAGCAGTACTTC.

The chain uses TRBV11-2 and TRBJ2-7, with D unclear. This CDR3 is 14 amino acids long. Germline CDR1 and CDR2: SGHAT and FQNNGV. The V gene lost 0 bases and the J gene lost 0 bases, with 6 bases spanning the gap. The CDR3 reads CASSLDYASYEQYF. The DNA for the CDR3 is TGTGCCAGCAGCTTAGACTACGCCTCCTACGAGCAGTACTTC.

This chain links TRBV5-1 with TRBJ1-4; TRBD1 agrees at 9 bases. The junction had 8 bases not matched to a gene; V was cut back by 1 base and J by 7 bases. The CDR3 runs 16 residues. Looked up from germline, CDR1 is SGHRS and CDR2 is YFSETQ. The CDR3 nucleotides read TGCGCCAGCAGCTTGCGTCTGGGACAGGGATTTGAAAAACTGTTTTTT. It is translated as CASSLRLGQGFEKLFF.

The rearrangement uses TRBV28 and TRBJ2-7, with 11 bases that match TRBD1. V lost 8 bases to trimming and J lost 4 bases; unmatched junction nucleotides: 10. The germline CDR1 and CDR2 sequences are MDHEN and SYDVKM. This CDR3 has 15 amino acids. The DNA of the CDR3 is TGTGCCAGCGTCACCGCCGGGACAGGGGGATACGAGCAGTACTTC. Protein sequence: CASVTAGTGGYEQYF.

The chain uses TRBV7-9 and TRBJ2-4, with 9 positions matching TRBD2. This CDR3 has 20 amino acids. Germline trimming cut 5 bases from V and 0 bases from J; bases unmatched to any gene: 17. Per germline, CDR1 SEHNR and CDR2 FQNEAQ (reference sequence). CDR3 nucleotide sequence: TGTGCCAGCAGCAAAAGGAGGGTAGCGGGAGAGGGGTTAGCCAAAAACATTCAGTACTTC. Its translation is CASSKRRVAGEGLAKNIQYF.

The rearrangement links TRBV12-1 to TRBJ2-1; the table names TRBD2, a call not compared with the DNA. TRBV12-1 is a pseudogene locus. This CDR3 is 15 amino acids long. CDR3 region: CASTFAREGYNEQFF. The CDR3 coding sequence is TGTGCCAGCACCTTTGCCCGGGAGGGATACAATGAGCAGTTCTTC.

The rearrangement uses TRBV2 and TRBJ2-5, with D perhaps TRBD2 (7 bases). The CDR3 extends over 16 amino acids. Germline CDR1 reads SNHLY; CDR2 reads FYNNEI. Trimming removed 7 bases from V and 5 bases from J, with 23 bases in between. The CDR3 spells CASILDHMGGRETQYF. In DNA form, the CDR3 reads TGTGCCAGCATTCTCGACCACATGGGGGGGCGGGAGACCCAGTACTTC.

The chain joins TRBV2 to TRBJ2-3; D gene uncertain. This CDR3 has 13 amino acids. With 6 bases removed from V and 2 bases from J, the gap between germline ends came to 9 bases. Per germline, CDR1 SNHLY and CDR2 FYNNEI. The CDR3 is CASRGEDTDTQYF. DNA of the CDR3: TGTGCCAGCAGAGGAGAAGACACAGATACGCAGTATTTT.

The rearrangement links TRBV2 to TRBJ2-3; 9 bases are shared with TRBD2. Germline loops: CDR1 SNHLY, CDR2 FYNNEI. V shed 8 bases, J shed 3 bases, and the junction held 3 bases outside the gene matches. The CDR3 runs 13 residues. The CDR3 bases are TGTGCCAGCGGCCTAGCGGGGACAGATACGCAGTATTTT. As protein: CASGLAGTDTQYF.

This chain uses TRBV28 with TRBJ2-7, with a possible D match to TRBD2 (6 bases). The CDR3 contains 15 residues. CDR1 is MDHEN and CDR2 is SYDVKM in the germline V gene. V was pared by 4 bases and J by 2 bases, with 15 bases between. CDR3 loop: CASSSRWREAYEQYF. In DNA form, the CDR3 reads TGTGCCAGCAGTTCAAGGTGGCGGGAAGCCTACGAGCAGTACTTC.

Of note for this clone: The junction departs from the called germline gene at one end, perhaps through a read error. J is TRBJ2-7 and V is TRBV6-5; 7 bases match TRBD2. The CDR3 length is 15 residues. Germline V gene data show CDR1 as MNHEY and CDR2 as SVGAGI. The CDR3 DNA follows: TGTGCCAGCAGTCACTCACCCGAGGGAGGGCGCGAGCAGTACTTC. Translating it yields CASSHSPEGGREQYF.